The 10 T cell receptor beta chains reported below all come from one sample, sequenced in a study of blood T cell dynamics during melanoma immunotherapy. Time point given: week 3, after first cycle of checkpoint inhibitor. Sequenced by immunoSEQ multiplex PCR; TCRdb stores in-frame clones only, minus some. The sample has fewer than 13,000 clones; over 70% are singletons. Here the sequenced sample was blood, taken from a patient treated with checkpoint blockade. The receptors here all came from a human donor with melanoma.

The chain carries TRBV7-9 and TRBJ2-6; the match to TRBD1 covers 7 bases. Trimming removed 5 bases from V and 2 bases from J; junction bases left unmatched: 6. The CDR3 is made up of 16 amino acids. Germline V gene data show CDR1 as SEHNR and CDR2 as FQNEAQ (reference sequence). The CDR3: CASSPQGVAGANVLTF. The CDR3 bases are TGTGCCAGCAGCCCGCAGGGGGTGGCTGGGGCCAACGTCCTGACTTTC.

A single count supports this clone. The J gene is TRBJ1-1, the V gene TRBV7-2; D is perhaps TRBD1 (5 bases). This CDR3 comprises 14 residues. The V gene's germline CDR1 is SGHTA and CDR2 FQGNSA. V was pared by 2 bases and J by 0 bases, with 7 bases between. CDR3 coding DNA: TGTGCCAGCAGCTTACGGGGGGTGAACACTGAAGCTTTCTTT. It is translated as CASSLRGVNTEAFF.

The rearrangement links TRBV29-1 to TRBJ1-1; a possible D gene is TRBD1 (5 bases). Trimming took off 8 bases at V and 2 bases at J, with 12 bases between the two ends. The length of the CDR3 is 12 residues. The germline V gene encodes CDR1 SQVTM and CDR2 ANQGSEA. The CDR3 region has the DNA TGCAGCTTTGTCAGGGTTAACACTGAAGCTTTCTTT. Its protein product is CSFVRVNTEAFF.

This chain uses TRBV2 with TRBJ2-2; 7 bases fit TRBD1. V shed 3 bases, J shed 6 bases, and the junction held 1 base outside the gene matches. Per germline, CDR1 SNHLY and CDR2 FYNNEI. The CDR3 spans 13 residues. The CDR3 DNA follows: TGTGCCAGCAGTGAGACAGGGCCCGGGGAGCTGTTTTTT. Residues: CASSETGPGELFF.

The sample holds a few counts of this clone. This chain connects TRBV19 to TRBJ2-6; D remains ambiguous. Germline V gene lookup returns CDR1 LNHDA and CDR2 SQIVND (reference sequence). Trimming cost V 5 bases and J 0 bases, with 11 bases left between them. This CDR3 is built from 16 residues. This chain's CDR3 is CASSAQTSSGANVLTF. For the CDR3, the DNA is TGTGCCAGTAGTGCCCAGACAAGCTCTGGGGCCAACGTCCTGACTTTC.

The J gene is TRBJ1-1, the V gene TRBV6-5; a possible D gene is TRBD1 (5 bases). With 8 bases removed from V and 4 bases from J, the gap between germline ends came to 17 bases. The germline gives CDR1 MNHEY, CDR2 SVGAGI. The CDR3 loop spans 14 amino acids. The CDR3 loop reads CASVVTSGGTEAFF. In DNA, the CDR3 is TGTGCCAGCGTAGTTACTTCGGGGGGCACTGAAGCTTTCTTT.

This chain uses TRBV30 with TRBJ1-2; 8 nucleotides match TRBD1. The trim removed 4 bases at V and 6 bases at J, leaving 7 bases unmatched. The CDR3 loop spans 13 amino acids. The germline gives CDR1 GTSNPN, CDR2 SVGIG (reference sequence). The CDR3 DNA sequence: TGTGCCTGGACCCTCGGACAGGGTGATGGCTACACCTTC. Protein product: CAWTLGQGDGYTF.

The chain links TRBV6-5 to TRBJ1-5; 7 positions match TRBD1. CDR3 length: 14 residues. Trimming at V came to 6 bases and at J to 6 bases, leaving 8 bases not matched to a gene. Germline lookup yields CDR1 MNHEY and CDR2 SVGAGI. As DNA, the CDR3 is TGTGCCAGCAGCCGACAGGGAGGGGGTCAGCCCCAGCATTTT. This encodes CASSRQGGGQPQHF.

The rearrangement joins TRBV5-8 to TRBJ1-1, with D maybe TRBD1 (6 bases). The CDR3 runs to 16 residues. The V gene lost 4 bases and the J gene lost 1 base, with 17 bases spanning the gap. From germline, CDR1 is SGHTS and CDR2 YDEGEE. CDR3 nucleotides: TGTGCCAGCAGCCCCACAGCGGGGGCCACGAACACTGAAGCTTTCTTT. Its translation is CASSPTAGATNTEAFF.

The V call is TRBV10-1, the J call TRBJ1-5, with D perhaps TRBD1 (6 bases). V was cut by 6 bases and J by 0 bases, with 12 bases left in between. Per germline, CDR1 WNHNN and CDR2 SYGVQD (reference sequence). The CDR3 has 15 amino acids. CDR3: CASSVGQFSNQPQHF. The CDR3, as DNA: TGCGCCAGCAGCGTAGGACAGTTTAGCAATCAGCCCCAGCATTTT.